This T cell receptor (beta chain) was sequenced for a study of T cells in localized non-small cell lung cancer. Study findings and constraints: Tumor trailed uninvolved adjacent lung in T cell clonality, which peaked there. In adjacent lung, a median around 55 of the top 100 tumor clones were found. Tumor samples were not multi-region, leaving intratumor heterogeneity unexcluded. Greater blood T cell density accompanied longer overall survival.

This clone was seen only once. Antigen specificity is unknown. The method was immunoSEQ multiplex PCR; TCRdb's version includes in-frame clones alone and lacks a portion of them. The data contain tens of thousands of clones, approximately 88% of them singletons. Germline V lookup: CDR1 DFQATT, CDR2 SNEGSKA (reference sequence). This CDR3 is built from 11 residues. V was shortened by 5 bases and J by 5 bases, with 9 bases between the two germline ends. This chain joins TRBV20-1 and TRBJ1-1; D is uncertain. Sequenced material: PBMCs, taken before any cancer treatment. The receptor was isolated from a man between 40 and 70 years old with stage II lung adenocarcinoma. In DNA form, the CDR3 reads TGCAGTGCTGGGTGGGAGACTGAAGCTTTCTTT. Its protein is CSAGWETEAFF.